Sequencing of this TCR beta chain was carried out in a study of control samples from healthy donors and cancer patients. TCRdb's table, derived via immunoSEQ multiplex PCR, lists solely in-frame clones and lacks some. Of 120,000 or so clones in the sample, roughly 84% were seen once. Sequencing input: blood. The source of this sequence is a man in his forties in good health.

CDR3 coding DNA: TGTGCCAGCAGCGTAGACGGGACACCGCAAGAGACCCAGTACTTC. Its translation: CASSVDGTPQETQYF. The rearrangement uses TRBV9 and TRBJ2-5; D perhaps matches TRBD1 (6 bases). V dropped 0 bases and J dropped 2 bases, with 11 bases sitting between them. The CDR3 runs 15 residues. Looked up from germline, CDR1 is SGDLS and CDR2 is YYNGEE.